This TCR beta chain came from a study of chemoradiotherapy in HPV16-positive cancers (dated by TCRdb to between 2021 and 2022). Background for the entire study: Functional T-cell assays on cells from a couple of HPV16-positive patients defined candidate HPV-specific T-cell clones and common TCR motifs. The study asked whether T-cell immunity against the HPV oncoproteins E6 and E7 changes during chemoradiotherapy and whether it affects survival. TCR repertoires from roughly 93 patients with HPV-related cancers were then used to track the candidate HPV-specific TCRs and motifs.

Repertoires were sampled repeatedly over the course of chemoradiotherapy so that clonal expansion in the tumor microenvironment could be followed. Notes on this clone: No antigen is known for it. No qualities accompany the bases; no much larger clone lies one base away.

Here is what the overall study found, with its caveats: Expansion of candidate HPV-specific clones and E7-related TCR motifs was observed in the tumor microenvironment during treatment, whereas no such expansion was observed for non-HPV-specific T cells. Improved recurrence-free survival in HPV16-positive patients was associated with expansion of HPV-responsive T cells during chemoradiotherapy. The survival association was reported for HPV16-positive patients, and the functional definition of HPV-specific T cells was derived from only two HPV16-positive patients.

Receptors were amplified or captured by the immunoSEQ multiplex PCR assay. The source is immuneACCESS, and TCRdb retained only in-frame sequences with V and J called. Part of the clones is not carried over; for the studies checked, unresolved V genes explain less than half of this, and the remainder is unexplained. This sample comprises some 24,000 clones, approximately 94% of them detected only once. The ten largest account for around 2.6% of the sample. Trimming leaves V shorter by 5 bases and J shorter by 4 bases, with the junction holding 2 bases beyond the gene matches. The CDR3 has 12 amino acids, counting the end cysteine and phenylalanine. CDR3 DNA only is kept here, 36 bases in frame from base 1. The germline V gene supplies CDR1 MDHEN and CDR2 SYDVKM.

This clonotype was sampled from a human donor with HPV-associated anogenital cancer. This material was collected from a patient who underwent chemoradiotherapy. The chain uses TRBV28 and TRBJ2-7, with TRBD2 matching 7 junction bases. The CDR3 reads CASSVAGYEQYF. The sequenced DNA is TGTGCCAGCAGTGTAGCGGGTTACGAGCAGTACTTC.